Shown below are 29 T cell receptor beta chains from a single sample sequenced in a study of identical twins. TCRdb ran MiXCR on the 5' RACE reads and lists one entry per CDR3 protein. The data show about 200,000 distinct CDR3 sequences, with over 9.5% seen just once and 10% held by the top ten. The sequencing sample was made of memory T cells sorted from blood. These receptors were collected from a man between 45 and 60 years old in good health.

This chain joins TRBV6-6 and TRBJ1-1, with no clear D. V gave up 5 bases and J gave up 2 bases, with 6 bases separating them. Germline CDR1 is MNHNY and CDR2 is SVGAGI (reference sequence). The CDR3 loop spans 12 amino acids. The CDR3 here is CASSHINTEAFF. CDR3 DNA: TGTGCCAGCAGTCATATAAACACTGAAGCTTTCTTT.

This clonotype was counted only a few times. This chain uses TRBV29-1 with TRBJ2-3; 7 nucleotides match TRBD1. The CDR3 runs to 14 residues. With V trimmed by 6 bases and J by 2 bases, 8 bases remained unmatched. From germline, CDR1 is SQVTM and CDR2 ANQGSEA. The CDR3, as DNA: TGCAGCGTGGGGACAGCGGCGTACACAGATACGCAGTATTTT. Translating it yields CSVGTAAYTDTQYF.

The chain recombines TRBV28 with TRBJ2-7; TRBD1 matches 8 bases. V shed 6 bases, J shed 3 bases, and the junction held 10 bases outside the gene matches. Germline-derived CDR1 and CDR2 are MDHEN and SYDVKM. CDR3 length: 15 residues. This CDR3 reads CASSPGTGNDYEQYF. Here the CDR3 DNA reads TGTGCCAGCAGCCCAGGGACAGGCAACGACTACGAGCAGTACTTC.

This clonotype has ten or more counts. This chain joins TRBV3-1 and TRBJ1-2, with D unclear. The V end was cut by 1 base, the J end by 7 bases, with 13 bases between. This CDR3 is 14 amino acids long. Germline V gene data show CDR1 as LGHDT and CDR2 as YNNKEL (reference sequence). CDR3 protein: CASSQGAGGSGYTF. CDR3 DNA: TGTGCCAGCAGCCAAGGGGCCGGAGGATCTGGCTACACCTTC.

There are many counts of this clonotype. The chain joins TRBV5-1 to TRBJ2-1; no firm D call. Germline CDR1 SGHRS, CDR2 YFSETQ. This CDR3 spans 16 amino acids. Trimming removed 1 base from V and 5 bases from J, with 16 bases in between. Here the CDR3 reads CASSLTGPGLNNEQFF. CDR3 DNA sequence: TGCGCCAGCAGCTTGACCGGGCCGGGCCTCAACAATGAGCAGTTCTTC.

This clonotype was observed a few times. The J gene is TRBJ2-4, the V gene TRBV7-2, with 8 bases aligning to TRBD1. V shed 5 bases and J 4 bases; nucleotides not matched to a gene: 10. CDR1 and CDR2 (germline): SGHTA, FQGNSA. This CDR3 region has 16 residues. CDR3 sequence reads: CASSPLSRDRKNIQYF. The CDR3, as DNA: TGTGCCAGCAGCCCACTATCCCGGGACAGGAAAAACATTCAGTACTTC.

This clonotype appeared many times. The CDR3 protein is CSARDLGQGPGEQYF. The CDR3 DNA follows: TGCAGTGCTAGAGATCTAGGACAGGGGCCTGGCGAGCAGTACTTC. The genes are TRBV20-1 and TRBJ2-7, with 9 positions matching TRBD1. The V gene's germline CDR1 is DFQATT and CDR2 SNEGSKA (reference sequence). The CDR3 length is 15 residues. After removal of 0 bases from V and 6 bases from J, the junction contained 9 bases not matched to a gene.

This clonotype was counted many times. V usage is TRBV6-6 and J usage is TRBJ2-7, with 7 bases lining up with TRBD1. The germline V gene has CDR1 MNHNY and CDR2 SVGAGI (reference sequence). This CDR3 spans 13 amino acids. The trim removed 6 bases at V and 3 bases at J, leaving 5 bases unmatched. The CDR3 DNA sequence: TGTGCCAGCAGCTGGGGACAGATCTACGAGCAGTACTTC. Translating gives CASSWGQIYEQYF.

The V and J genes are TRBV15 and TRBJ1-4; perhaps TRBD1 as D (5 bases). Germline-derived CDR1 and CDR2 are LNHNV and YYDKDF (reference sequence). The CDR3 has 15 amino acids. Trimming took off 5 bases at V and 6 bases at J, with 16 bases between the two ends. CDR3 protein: CATSGTQENYEKLFF. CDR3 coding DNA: TGTGCCACCAGCGGAACACAGGAGAACTATGAAAAACTGTTTTTT.

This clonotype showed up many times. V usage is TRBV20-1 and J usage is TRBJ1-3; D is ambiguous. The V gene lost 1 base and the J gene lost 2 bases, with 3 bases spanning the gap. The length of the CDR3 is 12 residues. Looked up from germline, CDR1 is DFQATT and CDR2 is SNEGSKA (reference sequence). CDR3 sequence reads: CSARVAGNTIYF. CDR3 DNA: TGCAGTGCTAGAGTTGCTGGAAACACCATATATTTT.

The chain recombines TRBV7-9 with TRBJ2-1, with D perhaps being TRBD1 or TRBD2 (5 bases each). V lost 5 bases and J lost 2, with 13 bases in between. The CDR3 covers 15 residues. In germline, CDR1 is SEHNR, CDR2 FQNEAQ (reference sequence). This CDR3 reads CASSPAGDPYNEQFF. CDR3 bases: TGTGCCAGCAGCCCGGCCGGGGACCCCTACAATGAGCAGTTCTTC.

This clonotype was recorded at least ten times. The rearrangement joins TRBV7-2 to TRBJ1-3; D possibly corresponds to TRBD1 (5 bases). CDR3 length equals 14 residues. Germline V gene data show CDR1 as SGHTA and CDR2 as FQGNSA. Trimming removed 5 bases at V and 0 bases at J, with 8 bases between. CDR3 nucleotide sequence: TGTGCCAGCAGCGGACAAGACTCTGGAAACACCATATATTTT. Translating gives CASSGQDSGNTIYF.

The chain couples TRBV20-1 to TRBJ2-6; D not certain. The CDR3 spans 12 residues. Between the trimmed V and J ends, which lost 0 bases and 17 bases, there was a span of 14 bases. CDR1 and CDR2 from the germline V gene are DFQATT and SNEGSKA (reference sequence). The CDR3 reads CSARDLSARVTF. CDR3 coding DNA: TGCAGTGCTAGAGATCTCTCAGCAAGGGTGACTTTC.

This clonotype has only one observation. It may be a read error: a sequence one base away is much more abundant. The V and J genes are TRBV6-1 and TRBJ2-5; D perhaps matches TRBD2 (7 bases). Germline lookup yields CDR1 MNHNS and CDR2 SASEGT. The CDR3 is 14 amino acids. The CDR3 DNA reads TGTGCCAGCAGGGGGGGGGGCCCTGGGCAGACCCGGTACTTC. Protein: CASRGGGPGQTRYF.

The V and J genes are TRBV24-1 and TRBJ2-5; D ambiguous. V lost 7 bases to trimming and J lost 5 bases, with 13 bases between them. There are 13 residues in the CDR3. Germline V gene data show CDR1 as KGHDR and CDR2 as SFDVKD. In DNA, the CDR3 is TGTGCCACCAGCGCCCATGGGTCGGAGACCCAGTACTTC. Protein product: CATSAHGSETQYF.

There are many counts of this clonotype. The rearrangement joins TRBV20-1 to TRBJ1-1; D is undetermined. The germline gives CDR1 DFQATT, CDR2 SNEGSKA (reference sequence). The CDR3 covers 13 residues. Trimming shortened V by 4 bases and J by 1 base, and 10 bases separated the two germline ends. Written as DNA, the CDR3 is TGCAGTGCTATCTCCCCGGGGAACACTGAAGCTTTCTTT. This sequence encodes CSAISPGNTEAFF.

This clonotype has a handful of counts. DNA for the CDR3: TGCAGCGTTGAAGGTGGCAGGAGGACTGAAGCTTTCTTT. Translating gives CSVEGGRRTEAFF. This sequence joins TRBV29-1 and TRBJ1-1; D not certain. Germline loops: CDR1 SQVTM, CDR2 ANQGSEA. The CDR3 is made up of 13 amino acids. The V end lost 1 base, the J end lost 5 bases, and 11 bases lay between the germline ends.

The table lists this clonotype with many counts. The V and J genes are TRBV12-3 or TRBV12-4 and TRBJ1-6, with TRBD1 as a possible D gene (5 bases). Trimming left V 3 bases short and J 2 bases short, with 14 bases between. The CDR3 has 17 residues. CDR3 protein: CASSLGQGGTYNSPLHF. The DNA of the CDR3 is TGTGCCAGCAGTTTGGGGCAGGGTGGAACCTATAATTCACCCCTCCACTTT.

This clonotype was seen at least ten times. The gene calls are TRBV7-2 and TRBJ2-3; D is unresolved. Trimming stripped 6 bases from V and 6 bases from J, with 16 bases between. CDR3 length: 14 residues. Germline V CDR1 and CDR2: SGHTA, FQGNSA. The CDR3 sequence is CASSSRSGPDTQYF. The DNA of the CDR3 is TGTGCCAGCAGTTCAAGGTCCGGGCCGGATACGCAGTATTTT.

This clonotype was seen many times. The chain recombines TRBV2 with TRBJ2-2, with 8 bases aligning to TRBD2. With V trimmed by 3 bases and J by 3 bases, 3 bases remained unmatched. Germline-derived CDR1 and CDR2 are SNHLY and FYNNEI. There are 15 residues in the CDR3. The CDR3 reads CASSEVAGYTGELFF. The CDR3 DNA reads TGTGCCAGCAGTGAGGTAGCGGGGTACACCGGGGAGCTGTTTTTT.

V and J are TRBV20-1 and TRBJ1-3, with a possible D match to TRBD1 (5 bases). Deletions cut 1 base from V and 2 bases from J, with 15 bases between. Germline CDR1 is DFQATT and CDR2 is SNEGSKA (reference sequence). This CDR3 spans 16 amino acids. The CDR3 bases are TGCAGTGCTAGAGTCGTCAGGGCCGGGGCTGGAAACACCATATATTTT. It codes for CSARVVRAGAGNTIYF.

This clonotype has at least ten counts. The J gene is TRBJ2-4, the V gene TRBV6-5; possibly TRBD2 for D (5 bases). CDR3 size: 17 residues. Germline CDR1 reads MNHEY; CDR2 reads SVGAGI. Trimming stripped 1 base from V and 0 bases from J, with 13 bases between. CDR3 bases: TGTGCCAGCAGTTACTTTCACGCCGGAGGAGCCAAAAACATTCAGTACTTC. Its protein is CASSYFHAGGAKNIQYF.

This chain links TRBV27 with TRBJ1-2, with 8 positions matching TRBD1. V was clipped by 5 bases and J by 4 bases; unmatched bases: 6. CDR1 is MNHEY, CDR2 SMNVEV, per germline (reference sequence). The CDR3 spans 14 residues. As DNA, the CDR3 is TGTGCCAGCAGTAGGCAGGGGGCCTCCTATGGCTACACCTTC. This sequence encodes CASSRQGASYGYTF.

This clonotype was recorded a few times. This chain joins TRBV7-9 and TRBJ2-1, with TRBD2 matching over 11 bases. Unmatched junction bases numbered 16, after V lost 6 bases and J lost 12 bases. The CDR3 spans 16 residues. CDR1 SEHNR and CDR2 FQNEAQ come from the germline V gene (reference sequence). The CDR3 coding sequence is TGTGCCAGCAGACCTAAACCGGGACTAGCGGTAACAGTGCAGTTCTTC. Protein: CASRPKPGLAVTVQFF. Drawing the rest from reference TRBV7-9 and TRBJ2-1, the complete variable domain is DTGVSQNPRHKITKRGQNVTFRCDPISEHNRLYWYRQTLGQGPEFLTYFQNEAQLEKSRLLSDRFSAERPKGSFSTLEIQRTEQGDSAMYLCASRPKPGLAVTVQFFGPGTRLTVL.

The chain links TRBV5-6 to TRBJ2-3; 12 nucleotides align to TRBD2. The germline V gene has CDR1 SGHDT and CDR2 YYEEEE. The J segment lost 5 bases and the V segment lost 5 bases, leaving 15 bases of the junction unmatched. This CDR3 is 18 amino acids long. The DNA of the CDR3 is TGTGCCAGCAGTCAGAGGAGGCTAGCGGGGGGGCTTGTAGATACGCAGTATTTT. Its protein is CASSQRRLAGGLVDTQYF.

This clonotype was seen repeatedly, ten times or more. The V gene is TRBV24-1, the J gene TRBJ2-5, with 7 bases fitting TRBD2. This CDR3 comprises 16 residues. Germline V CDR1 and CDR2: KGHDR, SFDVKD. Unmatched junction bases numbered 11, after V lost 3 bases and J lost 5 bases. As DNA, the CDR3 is TGTGCCACCAGTGATCCGTTGACTAGCAATGGGGAGACCCAGTACTTC. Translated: CATSDPLTSNGETQYF.

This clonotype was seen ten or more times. Here the CDR3 DNA reads TGTGCCAGCAGCTTAAGCTCAGCCCGAGATACGCAGTATTTT. It codes for CASSLSSARDTQYF. This chain links TRBV7-9 with TRBJ2-3, with D unresolved. The CDR3 totals 14 residues. V lost 2 bases and J lost 5, with 11 bases in between. Looked up from germline, CDR1 is SEHNR and CDR2 is FQNEAQ (reference sequence).

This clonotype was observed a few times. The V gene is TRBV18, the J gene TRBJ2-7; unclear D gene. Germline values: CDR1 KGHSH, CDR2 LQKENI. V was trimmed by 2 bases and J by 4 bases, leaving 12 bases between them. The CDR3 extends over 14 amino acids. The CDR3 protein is CASSPSNYLYEQYF. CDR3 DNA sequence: TGTGCCAGCTCACCATCTAACTACTTATACGAGCAGTACTTC.

The CDR3 here is CASTLAGVGYTF. CDR3 DNA: TGTGCCAGCACTCTGGCGGGGGTCGGCTACACCTTC. This rearrangement joins TRBV6-1 to TRBJ1-2; weak D call: TRBD1 (5 bases). CDR3 length equals 12 residues. The V gene's germline CDR1 is MNHNS and CDR2 SASEGT. V dropped 7 bases and J dropped 8 bases, with 14 bases sitting between them.